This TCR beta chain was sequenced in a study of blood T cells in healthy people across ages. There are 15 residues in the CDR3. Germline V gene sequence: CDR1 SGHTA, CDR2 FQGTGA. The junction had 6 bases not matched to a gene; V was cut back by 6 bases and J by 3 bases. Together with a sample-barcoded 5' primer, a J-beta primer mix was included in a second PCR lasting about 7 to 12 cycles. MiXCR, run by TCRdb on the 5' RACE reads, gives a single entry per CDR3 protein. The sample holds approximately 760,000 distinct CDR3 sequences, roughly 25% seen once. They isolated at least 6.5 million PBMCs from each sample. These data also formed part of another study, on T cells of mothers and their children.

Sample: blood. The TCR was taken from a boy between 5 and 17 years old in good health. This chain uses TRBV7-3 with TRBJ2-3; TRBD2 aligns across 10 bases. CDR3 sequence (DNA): TGTGCCAGCAGTAGGACTAGCGGAAAAACAGATACGCAGTATTTT. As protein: CASSRTSGKTDTQYF.